The rows below give T cell receptor beta chains drawn from one sample of a study of blood T cells in healthy people across ages. One entry per CDR3 protein, called by TCRdb with MiXCR from the 5' RACE reads. The repertoire holds around 1,900,000 distinct CDR3 sequences, about two fifths seen once, with 23% in the top ten. Sequenced sample: blood. Every receptor here comes from a human donor in good health. Both conserved end residues are part of each CDR3. Each record gives: D gene, clone size, V gene, J gene, CDR3 DNA, CDR3 protein. A D gene is named only where the DNA matches it firmly. For some rows the clone size is stated as once, few or many, or as a class when expanded; others skip it.

D gene: .
clone size: .
V gene: TRBV5-1
J gene: TRBJ1-2
CDR3 DNA: TGCGCCAGCAGCAACGAACCTGGGGGCTACACCTTC
CDR3 protein: CASSNEPGGYTF

D gene: .
clone size: .
V gene: TRBV19
J gene: TRBJ1-6
CDR3 DNA: TGTGCCAGTAGCCTGGGGTTGGGGTCTGGTTCACCCCTCCACTTT
CDR3 protein: CASSLGLGSGSPLHF

D gene: .
clone size: few
V gene: TRBV5-4
J gene: TRBJ2-1
CDR3 DNA: TGTGCCAGCAGCCCCATGACGACCTACAATGAGCAGTTCTTC
CDR3 protein: CASSPMTTYNEQFF

D gene: .
clone size: .
V gene: TRBV29-1
J gene: TRBJ1-2
CDR3 DNA: TGCAGCTCAAACACAGGTGATCATGGCTACACCTTC
CDR3 protein: CSSNTGDHGYTF

D gene: .
clone size: few
V gene: TRBV12-3/TRBV12-4
J gene: TRBJ2-7
CDR3 DNA: TGTGCCAGCAGTTTATTTCTAGGGTCCGAGCAGTACTTC
CDR3 protein: CASSLFLGSEQYF

D gene: .
clone size: many
V gene: TRBV29-1
J gene: TRBJ2-7
CDR3 DNA: TGCAGCGTCAGGACAGCAGCCTACGAGCAGTACTTC
CDR3 protein: CSVRTAAYEQYF

D gene: TRBD2
clone size: .
V gene: TRBV7-8
J gene: TRBJ2-1
CDR3 DNA: TGTGCCAGCAGCTTAGCGGTGGGACTAGTAAGTGAGCAGTTCTTC
CDR3 protein: CASSLAVGLVSEQFF

D gene: .
clone size: few
V gene: TRBV7-2
J gene: TRBJ2-7
CDR3 DNA: TGTGCCAGCAGCTTAGTTTTTCAAACCGGGACACTCTCCTACGAGCAGTACTTC
CDR3 protein: CASSLVFQTGTLSYEQYF

D gene: TRBD1
clone size: few
V gene: TRBV6-2/TRBV6-3
J gene: TRBJ1-2
CDR3 DNA: TGTGCCAGCAGTTACGGAGGGACAGGACGCCATGGCTACACCTTC
CDR3 protein: CASSYGGTGRHGYTF

D gene: .
clone size: few
V gene: TRBV29-1
J gene: TRBJ2-6
CDR3 DNA: TGCAGCGTCGCCTCGGGGGATTGGTCTGGGGCCAACGTCCTGACTTTC
CDR3 protein: CSVASGDWSGANVLTF

D gene: .
clone size: few
V gene: TRBV7-3
J gene: TRBJ2-7
CDR3 DNA: TGTGCCAGCAGCCCAACCGGGACGGAGAGCTCCTACGAGCAGTACTTC
CDR3 protein: CASSPTGTESSYEQYF

D gene: .
clone size: .
V gene: TRBV11-3
J gene: TRBJ1-1
CDR3 DNA: TGTGCCAGCAGCTCCCTACCTGGGAACCGGGCTTTCTTT
CDR3 protein: CASSSLPGNRAFF

D gene: .
clone size: .
V gene: TRBV11-2
J gene: TRBJ2-1
CDR3 DNA: TGTGCCAGCAGCTTAGTAGGCGATTTTTACAATGAGCAGTTCTTC
CDR3 protein: CASSLVGDFYNEQFF

D gene: .
clone size: few
V gene: TRBV20-1
J gene: TRBJ1-4
CDR3 DNA: TGCAGTGCTAGAGAGGCCCCACTGAATGAAAAACTGTTTTTT
CDR3 protein: CSAREAPLNEKLFF

D gene: .
clone size: .
V gene: TRBV12-3/TRBV12-4
J gene: TRBJ2-3
CDR3 DNA: TGTGCCAGCAGCTCGGATGGGGGGCGCACAGATACGCAGTATTTT
CDR3 protein: CASSSDGGRTDTQYF

D gene: .
clone size: .
V gene: TRBV7-2
J gene: TRBJ1-1
CDR3 DNA: TGTGCCAGCAGCTTAGGGGGGGGGTCCCGTTCGAACACTGAAGCTTTCTTT
CDR3 protein: CASSLGGGSRSNTEAFF

D gene: .
clone size: .
V gene: TRBV10-3
J gene: TRBJ1-1
CDR3 DNA: TGTGCCATCACAATCGACAGACTGAACACTGAAGCTTTCTTT
CDR3 protein: CAITIDRLNTEAFF